One and the same sample provided the 23 T cell receptor beta chains below, sequenced in a study of regulatory and conventional T cells in breast cancer. Using its own MiXCR run on the PCR reads, TCRdb lists one record per CDR3 protein. Of over 15,000 distinct CDR3 sequences detected, 32% appear once; the ten largest clones hold roughly 1.7%. Sample: conventional T cells from blood. All receptors come from a female donor in good health.

This clonotype was observed a few times. This chain connects TRBV7-7 to TRBJ2-5; the D is unclear. The CDR3 runs 16 residues. Deletions cut 1 base from V and 5 bases from J, with 17 bases between. Germline lookup yields CDR1 SSHAT and CDR2 FNYEAQ (reference sequence). This CDR3 reads CASSLGRTILGETQYF. CDR3 nucleotides: TGTGCCAGCAGCTTAGGTCGCACTATTTTGGGGGAGACCCAGTACTTC.

This sequence joins TRBV7-9 and TRBJ1-2; TRBD1 matches at 8 bases. The CDR3 consists of 17 residues. The germline gives CDR1 SEHNR, CDR2 FQNEAQ (reference sequence). With 4 bases clipped from V and 4 bases from J, the junction kept 14 bases outside the gene matches. CDR3 sequence: CASSSFGQGRKSYGYTF. CDR3 DNA sequence: TGTGCCAGCAGCTCCTTCGGACAGGGACGGAAGAGCTATGGCTACACCTTC.

This CDR3 is CASTPGPGSRNQPQHF. In DNA, the CDR3 is TGTGCCAGTACCCCGGGACCTGGAAGTCGCAATCAGCCCCAGCATTTT. The chain employs TRBV19 and TRBJ1-5, with a weak D call TRBD1 (5 bases). The CDR3 runs to 16 residues. CDR1 and CDR2 (germline): LNHDA, SQIVND (reference sequence). Trimming cost V 7 bases and J 2 bases, with 18 bases left between them.

The chain is built from TRBV6-6 and TRBJ1-3; TRBD1 matches at 9 bases. Germline assignment: CDR1 MNHNY and CDR2 SVGAGI (reference sequence). The junction had 6 bases not matched to a gene; V was cut back by 2 bases and J by 4 bases. This CDR3 has 16 residues. CDR3 in amino acids: CASSYLQGAQGNTIYF. The CDR3 bases are TGTGCCAGCAGTTACCTACAGGGGGCCCAAGGAAACACCATATATTTT.

The rearrangement uses TRBV6-5 and TRBJ2-7, with TRBD1 matching 7 bases. There are 13 residues in the CDR3. Germline CDR1 is MNHEY and CDR2 is SVGAGI. V was pared by 7 bases and J by 6 bases, with 9 bases of the junction left unmatched. DNA of the CDR3: TGTGCCAGCAAAACGACAGGGTGGCGCGAGCAGTACTTC. Its protein product is CASKTTGWREQYF.

This clonotype was detected a few times. The rearrangement joins TRBV5-1 to TRBJ2-7, with TRBD1 matching 9 bases. The CDR3 covers 13 residues. The ends lost 0 bases at V and 7 bases at J; junction bases unmatched: 2. The germline V gene encodes CDR1 SGHRS and CDR2 YFSETQ. The CDR3 region is CASSLAGTGEQYF. CDR3 in DNA: TGCGCCAGCAGCTTGGCCGGGACAGGGGAGCAGTACTTC.

The chain recombines TRBV20-1 with TRBJ1-4; D is unclear. V lost 3 bases and J 7 bases, leaving 15 bases between the germline ends. The CDR3 sequence is 14 residues long. CDR1 and CDR2 (germline): DFQATT, SNEGSKA (reference sequence). CDR3 DNA: TGCAGTGCTAGGGACCACTTCTCTAGTGAAAAACTGTTTTTT. This codes for CSARDHFSSEKLFF.

This clonotype was seen more than once but under ten times. The chain joins TRBV6-2 or TRBV6-3 to TRBJ1-5; D may be TRBD1 (5 bases). Trimming removed 6 bases at V and 4 bases at J, with 13 bases between. CDR3 size: 14 residues. Germline V gene sequence: CDR1 MNHEY, CDR2 SVGEGT. This CDR3 reads CASSYGGTNQPQHF. The CDR3 bases are TGTGCCAGCAGCTACGGGGGGACGAATCAGCCCCAGCATTTT.

The J gene is TRBJ1-1, the V gene TRBV2; 7 bases align to TRBD1. This CDR3 contains 14 residues. The V gene's germline CDR1 is SNHLY and CDR2 FYNNEI. V was clipped by 4 bases and J by 0 bases; unmatched bases: 2. The CDR3 loop reads CASSVDRVNTEAFF. In DNA, the CDR3 is TGTGCCAGCAGTGTTGACAGGGTGAACACTGAAGCTTTCTTT.

The chain is built from TRBV3-1 and TRBJ1-2, with 9 bases matching TRBD1. The CDR3 has 19 amino acids. In germline, CDR1 is LGHDT, CDR2 YNNKEL (reference sequence). V was clipped by 1 base and J by 5 bases; unmatched bases: 17. The chain's CDR3 is CASSQASGLLKGQGYGYTF. The CDR3 region has the DNA TGTGCCAGCAGCCAAGCCTCGGGGTTACTAAAGGGACAGGGATATGGCTACACCTTC.

J is TRBJ2-1 and V is TRBV7-2; 7 bases line up with TRBD2. The junction had 13 bases not matched to a gene; V was cut back by 4 bases and J by 1 base. Per germline, CDR1 SGHTA and CDR2 FQGNSA. This CDR3 is built from 18 residues. CDR3 in amino acids: CASSSPNHLADSYNEQFF. The CDR3 bases are TGTGCCAGCAGCTCACCCAACCACCTAGCGGATTCCTACAATGAGCAGTTCTTC.

This clonotype counts as medium-sized. The chain has TRBV12-3 or TRBV12-4 and TRBJ2-1; 9 positions match TRBD2. After removal of 3 bases from V and 8 bases from J, the junction contained 5 bases not matched to a gene. The CDR3 has 14 amino acids. The DNA of the CDR3 is TGTGCCAGCAGTTTCTTAATAGCGGGGGATGAGCAGTTCTTC. Residues: CASSFLIAGDEQFF.

J is TRBJ1-6 and V is TRBV20-1; no clear D. Germline loops: CDR1 DFQATT, CDR2 SNEGSKA (reference sequence). This CDR3 is 14 amino acids long. Trimming removed 3 bases at V and 4 bases at J, with 10 bases between. The CDR3, as DNA: TGCAGTGCTAGGGGCGGGGTTTATAATTCACCCCTCCACTTT. Amino acid sequence: CSARGGVYNSPLHF.

CDR3 in amino acids: CASSPGQLNTEAFF. The CDR3, as DNA: TGTGCCAGCAGCCCTGGACAGTTGAACACTGAAGCTTTCTTT. The V and J genes are TRBV7-2 and TRBJ1-1; tentatively, D is TRBD1 (6 bases). Germline V gene sequence: CDR1 SGHTA, CDR2 FQGNSA. The CDR3 totals 14 residues. V gave up 5 bases and J gave up 0 bases, with 10 bases separating them.

CDR3 DNA: TGCAGTGCTAGGGGCAGCGGTGAGCAGTTCTTC. This codes for CSARGSGEQFF. J is TRBJ2-1 and V is TRBV20-1; possibly TRBD2 for D (5 bases). The CDR3 length is 11 residues. Germline V CDR1 and CDR2: DFQATT, SNEGSKA (reference sequence). Trimming stripped 3 bases from V and 9 bases from J, with 9 bases between.

The rearrangement links TRBV7-9 to TRBJ2-3; 8 positions agree with TRBD2. V dropped 4 bases and J dropped 2; count of bases not matched to a gene: 5. CDR3 length equals 15 residues. CDR1 and CDR2 (germline): SEHNR, FQNEAQ (reference sequence). The DNA for the CDR3 is TGTGCCAGCAGCTCATTAGCGGGACTCACAGATACGCAGTATTTT. Residues: CASSSLAGLTDTQYF.

The chain carries TRBV20-1 and TRBJ2-1; perhaps TRBD2 as D (5 bases). V lost 5 bases, J lost 6 bases, and 17 bases lay in between. Germline V CDR1 and CDR2: DFQATT, SNEGSKA (reference sequence). CDR3 length: 14 amino acids. The CDR3 loop reads CSAPSGSGVNEQFF. The CDR3 coding sequence is TGCAGTGCTCCCTCTGGGAGTGGGGTCAATGAGCAGTTCTTC.

The J gene is TRBJ1-1, the V gene TRBV15; no clear D. The V and J ends lost 0 bases and 7 bases respectively, with 12 bases between them. The length of the CDR3 is 14 residues. CDR1 LNHNV and CDR2 YYDKDF come from the germline V gene (reference sequence). CDR3 nucleotides: TGTGCCACCAGCAGAGATCTCGGACGAATTGAAGCTTTCTTT. Residues: CATSRDLGRIEAFF. Based on the CDR3 plus reference TRBV15 and TRBJ1-1, the full variable domain is DAMVIQNPRYQVTQFGKPVTLSCSQTLNHNVMYWYQQKSSQAPKLLFHYYDKDFNNEADTPDNFQSRRPNTSFCFLDIRSPGLGDTAMYLCATSRDLGRIEAFFGQGTRLTVV.

Of note for this clonotype: It is unclear where the CDR3 begins or ends on the DNA, so no DNA is shown, and the CDR3 is as TCRdb lists it. The chain combines TRBV4-1 with TRBJ2-7; the table's D call, TRBD1, was not checked against the DNA. CDR1 MGHRA and CDR2 YSYEKL come from the germline V gene. The CDR3 sequence runs 17 residues, both termini included. CDR3 region: CASSQVAAGTGSYERCF.

The rearrangement joins TRBV21-1 to TRBJ2-1; TRBD1 is taken as the D call from the table, unchecked against the DNA. TRBV21-1 is annotated as a pseudogene. The CDR3 covers 15 residues. CDR3 nucleotides: TGCGCCAGCACTTTAAGACAGGGCCTCTACAATGAGCAGTTCTTC. It specifies CASTLRQGLYNEQFF.

The chain links TRBV5-1 to TRBJ2-5; possible D gene TRBD1, 6 bases. Germline V gene sequence: CDR1 SGHRS, CDR2 YFSETQ. The V end was cut by 3 bases, the J end by 4 bases, with 10 bases between. The CDR3 covers 13 residues. The chain's CDR3 is CASSSQGPETQYF. The CDR3 DNA is TGCGCCAGCAGCTCCCAGGGGCCAGAGACCCAGTACTTC.

The rearrangement links TRBV7-3 to TRBJ2-1; TRBD2 matches at 11 bases. Germline loops: CDR1 SGHTA, CDR2 FQGTGA. V lost 5 bases, J lost 7 bases, and 10 bases stayed unmatched. The CDR3 extends over 16 amino acids. The CDR3 spells CASSPSTSGIANEQFF. CDR3 bases: TGTGCCAGCAGCCCCTCGACTAGCGGGATTGCGAATGAGCAGTTCTTC.

The chain carries TRBV4-1 and TRBJ2-5; 7 bases are shared with TRBD1. From germline, CDR1 is MGHRA and CDR2 YSYEKL. The junction had 2 bases not matched to a gene; V was cut back by 5 bases and J by 2 bases. The CDR3 is 13 residues long. CDR3 coding DNA: TGCGCCAGCAGCTTGGGACAGCAAGAGACCCAGTACTTC. This codes for CASSLGQQETQYF.